The subject of this entry is one T cell receptor beta chain. This clone was detected only a few times. Its cognate antigen has yet to be identified. Base qualities were left out, and no much larger clone turns up one base away. These data originate in a study of cytomegalovirus exposure and HLA in healthy donors (dated by TCRdb to about 2017). General notes on the study: An earlier analysis of several hundred of the donors reported under 300 Gb of sequence data and 117 million unique TCR beta sequences obtained from about 200 million T cells. An early release that covered about 600 HLA-typed donors contained around 330 gigabases of sequencing data and around 80 million unique TCR sequences. Of the roughly 400 genotyped donors, about 80% fell in the genetic ancestry cluster associated with self-reported Caucasian donors. The study was designed to test whether signatures of past pathogen exposure could be identified by cataloging public T cell receptors. The study used immunosequencing to profile the T cell repertoires of approximately 650 subjects and linked those repertoires to cytomegalovirus serostatus. Besides the first cohort of roughly 700 subjects, a separate validation cohort made up of 120 different subjects was used. To predict cytomegalovirus infection status, the study combined high-throughput TCR immunosequencing, statistical association of individual TCRs with disease status, and machine learning. To study patterns of TCR occurrence, a later analysis re-analyzed previously published TCR beta repertoires from 500 to 850 donors and added high-resolution HLA genotyping. Rather than using new phenotypic data, the later analysis identified candidate immune exposures from TCR beta sequences and from how often those sequences occurred across donors. To decide whether each TCR beta V gene segment behaved as functional or pseudogenic, an earlier analysis of approximately 620 of the donors relied on high-throughput TCR beta sequencing. Donor age, sex, ethnicity and CMV serostatus were collected together with the repertoire data. In a later genetic analysis, genome-wide SNP genotypes for about 65% of the roughly 700 donors were used, and that subset was treated as a discovery cohort. Every discovery cohort repertoire had been produced on one sequencing platform. HLA typing included class I and class II loci at four-digit resolution. Typing coverage differed by locus: A, B, C, DRB1 and DQB1 were typed in roughly 620-630 donors, DQA1 in 522, DPA1 in roughly 590, and DPB1 in 450 to 490. Roughly 5 DR-DQ haplotypes were treated as single units for association and clustering because of strong linkage in the cohort. Across roughly 420 genotyped donors of the cohort, an average of approximately 240,000 unique TCR beta nucleotide sequences per donor were sequenced, and 15% to 20% of those sequences were non-productive.

The paper's findings and limits, for the study overall: Sequencing depth was assumed to be roughly uniform across donors in the presence/absence analyses, though that assumption may not hold. Because counts were too low, about 15 rarely observed V segments, including chromosome 9 orphons, were left out of the earlier analysis of a few hundred of the donors. Cytomegalovirus status was reported to be diagnosed by the classifier with high specificity and sensitivity in both the original and validation cohorts. Because some donors lacked HLA typing at each locus, the association tests relied only on the typed subset. A later analysis found that TCR association rates varied across HLA loci, with DRB1 alleles showing the most associated TCRs and HLA-C alleles the fewest. Most TCR sequences were seen in very few donors, while some public TCRs were found in many individuals. The authors suggested that the approach could potentially be extended to other disease states and immunological phenotypes. A further reported finding was that TCR beta sequences accurately predicted the HLA-A and HLA-B alleles for most subjects in the first cohort. Three of the identified cytomegalovirus-associated TCR beta chains were confirmed in vitro to be specific for cytomegalovirus antigens. A later analysis reported that several top co-occurrence clusters appeared linked to parvovirus B19, influenza, CMV and Epstein-Barr virus. In a later analysis, about 17,000 TCR beta sequences were associated with specific HLA alleles at a false discovery rate of 0.05. The study gave a list of more than 150 TCR beta chains associated with cytomegalovirus. Linkage disequilibrium might explain the correlated functional status among segregating V segments, but an unknown experimental factor could not be excluded. In a later genetic analysis, a missense DCLRE1C variant was associated with V-gene and J-gene trimming of TCR beta chains, and the association was replicated in an independent cohort. Only TCR beta chains were sequenced in this cohort, and the absence of alpha or paired-chain data limited detectable features. According to a later analysis, most CMV-associated TCR beta chains appeared to be HLA-restricted, and the HLA associations seemed to be driven largely by CMV exposure. In an earlier analysis of several hundred of the donors, most TCR beta V segments were observed in productive rearrangements about 90% or about 30% of the time, broadly matching IMGT annotations. In a later genetic analysis, fewer N-insertions in productive TCRs were reported among donors in an Asian-associated ancestry cluster than the approximately 710-donor mean. Assigning TCR associations to individual alleles was difficult when HLA alleles, especially DR and DQ, strongly co-occurred. The 87-base-pair reads could not distinguish some IMGT-functional V segments, including TRBV6-2 and TRBV6-3, so those segments were excluded. Immune exposure information for the cohort was limited to CMV serostatus. In a later analysis, HLA-associated TCR beta chains were found to be more clonally expanded and to have lower generation probabilities than equally common non-associated chains. The sequencing pipeline was judged likely to have produced a cluster of highly shared sequence variants as a technical artifact.

The cohort consisted of 600 to 750 healthy bone marrow donors. At the time of sampling, every cohort member was nominally healthy, though immune exposures that went unrecorded were likely present. The donor tested CMV seropositive, placing the donor among the 290 or so seropositive members of the cohort. A peripheral blood sample was collected from each donor, and TCR beta sequencing was performed on peripheral blood mononuclear cells. Genomic DNA was extracted from the blood cell samples with the Qiagen DNeasy Blood Extraction Kit. As encoded in the germline V gene, CDR1 is SGHVS while CDR2 is FNYEAQ. V is cut back by 5 bases and J by 6 bases, with 8 bases in the junction unmatched. The CDR3 runs 14 residues from the cysteine to the phenylalanine. The DNA shown is the 42-base CDR3, in frame from base 1. The protocol used for the library was the immunoSEQ multiplex PCR assay. The multiplex PCR relied on a mix of 60 forward primers for TCR Vbeta segments and 13 reverse primers for TCR Jbeta segments. The CDR3 region of rearranged TCR beta genes was amplified from genomic DNA by a multiplex PCR assay. Amplified TCR beta libraries were sequenced as 87-base-pair reads on the Illumina HiSeq System. The original methods were these. A later analysis counted about 82 million unique TCR beta chains across the 600 to 850 repertoires, and approximately 11 million of these chains were shared by at least two donors. A nearest-neighbor algorithm error-corrected the raw reads and collapsed the reads into unique sequences, merging closely related sequences to remove PCR and sequencing errors. To assign V, D and J gene segments, CDR3 sequences were aligned to IMGT reference sequences. For a sequence to be retained, at least a six-nucleotide match to both a V gene segment and a J gene segment was required. A rearrangement was called productive if the CDR3 had no stop codons and remained in frame with V and J, and every other rearrangement was called non-productive. Following IMGT convention, CDR3 was defined as the stretch from the second conserved V-encoded cysteine up to the conserved J-encoded phenylalanine. In an earlier analysis of around 640 of the donors, sequences lacking an unambiguous match to a single V gene segment were excluded. An earlier analysis of just under 600 of the donors called V segments functional above 56.7% productive rearrangements and segregating when the between-donor standard deviation exceeded 5%. A statistical classification framework was built to diagnose cytomegalovirus status from the catalog of TCR beta chain sequences. In a later analysis, V and J genes were assigned by comparing TCR nucleotide sequences against IMGT/GENE-DB human TR gene sequences. The TCRdist pipeline was used in a later analysis to assign CDR3 sequences and most-parsimonious VDJ recombination scenarios. In a later analysis, each TCR beta chain was defined by its CDR3 amino acid sequence together with its V-gene family, and reads lacking a unique V-gene family were excluded. In a later analysis, 500 to 700 highly shared, low-generation-probability nucleotide sequences were removed to address suspected cross-contamination and a sequencing artifact. A later analysis calculated a clonal expansion index for each public chain from normalized within-repertoire ranks of inferred template counts. In a later analysis, generation probabilities were computed using a VDJ recombination model fitted to out-of-frame rearrangements, and the results were checked against IGoR. In a later analysis, hypergeometric tests were used to score TCR-TCR, TCR-HLA and TCR-CMV co-occurrence, with a repertoire-size bias correction applied to TCR pairs. To estimate false discovery rates, a later analysis permuted the HLA or CMV assignments 20 times. In a later analysis, co-occurring TCRs were grouped using DBSCAN, and TCRdist sequence similarity was added for clustering within HLA-allele-positive subsets. For co-occurrence clustering, repertoires with fewer than 30,000 or more than 120,000 public chains were excluded, along with several repertoires with anomalous nucleotide sharing. Held by TCRdb, this immuneACCESS table contains in-frame sequences only and omits some clones. Under half of the omission traces to an unresolved V gene where checked; the cause of the rest is unknown. V, J and clone size reflect that table, while D and trimming were determined from the DNA. Within this sample are some 250,000 clones, with roughly 82% of them counted one time only. 4.5% to 6% of the sample is taken by the ten largest.

The clonotype originates from a woman aged 40 to 50 in good health and CMV-seropositive. Sample: PBMCs. This chain joins TRBV7-6 to TRBJ2-7; the junction holds 9 bases that match TRBD1. The CDR3 protein is CASSHRDRESEQYF. The nucleotide sequence is given as TGTGCCAGCAGCCACCGGGACAGGGAATCCGAGCAGTACTTC.